The 19 T cell receptor beta chains presented below share a single source sample, sequenced in a study of coeliac disease. Only in-frame clones appear in the TCRdb table, and some are missing; sequencing was by immunoSEQ multiplex PCR. The data contain roughly 5,100 clones, 50% to 70% of them singletons. Material: intraepithelial lymphocytes from the gut. The receptor set was obtained from a woman aged 30 to 39 with active celiac disease.

This clone showed up just a few times. V gene TRBV4-1 combines with J gene TRBJ2-7; weak D call: TRBD2 (6 bases). Germline-derived CDR1 and CDR2 are MGHRA and YSYEKL. V was pared by 5 bases and J by 0 bases, with 20 bases between. The CDR3 is 17 residues long. This CDR3 reads CASSENLRDWLSYEQYF. For the CDR3, the DNA is TGCGCCAGCAGCGAAAACCTCCGGGACTGGCTCTCCTACGAGCAGTACTTC.

CDR3 residues: CASSFYQGGQETQYF. In DNA form, the CDR3 reads TGTGCCAGCTCCTTCTACCAGGGGGGCCAAGAGACCCAGTACTTC. The chain couples TRBV18 to TRBJ2-5; TRBD1 is a possible D gene (7 bases). CDR3 length equals 15 residues. Germline CDR1 KGHSH, CDR2 LQKENI. Trimming cost V 6 bases and J 1 base, with 15 bases left between them.

The rearrangement uses TRBV27 and TRBJ1-1; TRBD1 might be the D (5 bases). V lost 4 bases and J 4 bases, leaving 13 bases between the germline ends. The CDR3 spans 14 residues. Germline lookup yields CDR1 MNHEY and CDR2 SMNVEV (reference sequence). Here the CDR3 reads CASSSRGGGTEAFF. CDR3 nucleotide sequence: TGTGCCAGCAGTTCGCGCGGGGGTGGCACTGAAGCTTTCTTT.

The V call is TRBV15, the J call TRBJ2-5; possibly TRBD1 for D (6 bases). Germline loops: CDR1 LNHNV, CDR2 YYDKDF (reference sequence). Trimming stripped 6 bases from V and 0 bases from J, with 11 bases between. The CDR3 loop spans 14 amino acids. Here the CDR3 reads CATRTDSYQETQYF. The CDR3 DNA is TGTGCCACCAGGACGGACAGCTACCAAGAGACCCAGTACTTC.

Only a few counts were recorded for this clone. The rearrangement uses TRBV11-1 and TRBJ1-2, with 7 nucleotides matching TRBD1. The CDR3 extends over 15 amino acids. Per germline, CDR1 SGHAT and CDR2 FQDESV (reference sequence). V trimming: 3 bases; J trimming: 3 bases; junction bases outside the gene matches: 7. CDR3: CASSFTNTGDYGYTF. CDR3 nucleotides: TGTGCCAGCAGCTTTACCAATACAGGGGACTATGGCTACACCTTC.

By sample fraction, this clone is large. V is TRBV27 and J is TRBJ1-5; D call uncertain. Trimming left V 0 bases short and J 7 bases short, with 13 bases between. Germline lookup yields CDR1 MNHEY and CDR2 SMNVEV (reference sequence). The CDR3 totals 15 residues. This CDR3 is CASSLSSSVWQPQHF. CDR3 nucleotides: TGTGCCAGCAGTTTATCGTCGTCGGTATGGCAGCCCCAGCATTTT.

This chain connects TRBV6-1 to TRBJ1-6; no clear D. CDR1 is MNHNS and CDR2 is SASEGT in the germline V gene. The CDR3 has 15 amino acids. Deletions cut 7 bases from V and 0 bases from J, with 10 bases between. CDR3 amino acids: CASMERSSYNSPLHF. The CDR3 DNA reads as TGTGCCAGCATGGAAAGGAGCTCCTATAATTCACCCCTCCACTTT.

This clone came up a few times. This sequence may be a read error, since a much larger clone differs from it by one base. This chain links TRBV4-2 with TRBJ2-1; 7 bases line up with TRBD1. The CDR3 runs to 13 residues. The ends lost 3 bases at V and 8 bases at J; junction bases unmatched: 4. CDR1 and CDR2 (germline): LGHNA, YNFKEQ. The CDR3 DNA follows: TGTGCCAGCAGCCAGGGCCAGGGGGATGAGCAGTTCTTC. Protein sequence: CASSQGQGDEQFF.

Sample share makes this clone medium-sized. The gene calls are TRBV30 and TRBJ2-2; D is uncertain. Germline CDR1 GTSNPN, CDR2 SVGIG (reference sequence). The V end was cut by 5 bases, the J end by 1 base, with 5 bases between. The CDR3 extends over 12 amino acids. Here the CDR3 reads CAWEVNTGELFF. In DNA, the CDR3 is TGTGCCTGGGAGGTGAACACCGGGGAGCTGTTTTTT.

The DNA for the CDR3 is TGTGCCAGCAGTTTCGGAGGGTCCTACAATGAGCAGTTCTTC. Protein sequence: CASSFGGSYNEQFF. The chain uses TRBV27 and TRBJ2-1, with D maybe TRBD2 (6 bases). The CDR3 has 14 residues. The germline gives CDR1 MNHEY, CDR2 SMNVEV (reference sequence). V was shortened by 3 bases and J by 1 base, with 7 bases between the two germline ends.

The chain has TRBV4-1 and TRBJ2-7; perhaps TRBD1 as D (6 bases). V was trimmed by 6 bases and J by 1 base, leaving 13 bases between them. The germline V gene has CDR1 MGHRA and CDR2 YSYEKL. CDR3 length: 14 residues. The CDR3 nucleotides are TGCGCCAGCAGAAGTATGGACAGTTCCTACGAGCAGTACTTC. Amino acids: CASRSMDSSYEQYF.

The gene calls are TRBV5-4 and TRBJ1-2; D is possibly TRBD1 (6 bases). Germline CDR1 and CDR2: SGHNT and YYREEE (reference sequence). This CDR3 is built from 13 residues. The V gene lost 2 bases and the J gene lost 2 bases, with 7 bases spanning the gap. Here the CDR3 reads CASSFDRNYGYTF. Here the CDR3 DNA reads TGTGCCAGCAGCTTTGACAGGAACTATGGCTACACCTTC.

The chain combines TRBV18 with TRBJ2-5, with 10 bases that match TRBD2. The V segment lost 5 bases and the J segment 1 base; nucleotides outside the gene matches: 1. Germline loops: CDR1 KGHSH, CDR2 LQKENI. The CDR3 contains 14 residues. For the CDR3, the DNA is TGTGCCAGCTCAGAGCGGGGGGGCCAAGAGACCCAGTACTTC. Protein product: CASSERGGQETQYF.

The chain joins TRBV14 to TRBJ1-6; tentatively, D is TRBD1 (5 bases). In germline, CDR1 is SGHDN, CDR2 FVKESK. The V gene lost 0 bases and the J gene lost 13 bases, with 16 bases spanning the gap. There are 15 residues in the CDR3. The CDR3 DNA reads as TGTGCCAGCAGCCAAGAACAGGCAGGGTTATCCCCCCTCCACTTT. This codes for CASSQEQAGLSPLHF.

This clone is termed large. The chain couples TRBV10-3 to TRBJ2-7; the D is unclear. CDR3 length equals 13 residues. The V end lost 10 bases, the J end lost 2 bases, and 15 bases lay between the germline ends. Looked up from germline, CDR1 is ENHRY and CDR2 is SYGVKD. The chain's CDR3 is CATSTPDTYEQYF. The CDR3 DNA reads TGTGCCACCTCGACCCCAGACACCTACGAGCAGTACTTC.

The chain recombines TRBV28 with TRBJ2-6; 10 bases are a match to TRBD1. Germline V gene data show CDR1 as MDHEN and CDR2 as SYDVKM. The V gene end was trimmed by 3 bases and the J gene end by 4 bases; junction bases not matched to a gene: 6. The CDR3 runs 17 residues. Here the CDR3 DNA reads TGTGCCAGCAGTTTTTGGACAGGGGGGCACGGGGCCAACGTCCTGACTTTC. Its protein product is CASSFWTGGHGANVLTF.

The chain has TRBV10-3 and TRBJ1-2, with D tentatively TRBD1 (5 bases). The ends were cut back, 6 bases at V and 4 bases at J, with 18 bases in the middle. The CDR3 runs 15 residues. Germline V gives CDR1 ENHRY, CDR2 SYGVKD. The CDR3 DNA sequence: TGTGCCATCAGCCAGGGCGCGGAACATATCTATGGCTACACCTTC. Translated: CAISQGAEHIYGYTF.

V is TRBV7-8 and J is TRBJ2-1, with 7 bases matching TRBD1. The length of the CDR3 is 15 residues. The V gene end was trimmed by 5 bases and the J gene end by 6 bases; junction bases not matched to a gene: 10. Germline V gene data show CDR1 as SGHVS and CDR2 as FQNEAQ. For the CDR3, the DNA is TGTGCCAGCAGCATTCTCCAGGGGGTTTGCAATGAGCAGTTCTTC. This gives the protein CASSILQGVCNEQFF.

The chain joins TRBV9 to TRBJ2-7; 10 nucleotides match TRBD2. Germline lookup yields CDR1 SGDLS and CDR2 YYNGEE. The length of the CDR3 is 16 residues. V trimming: 0 bases; J trimming: 3 bases; junction bases outside the gene matches: 6. CDR3 sequence: CASSVDDLAGDYEQYF. DNA for the CDR3: TGTGCCAGCAGCGTAGACGACCTAGCGGGGGACTACGAGCAGTACTTC. The whole variable domain, remainder taken from reference TRBV9 and TRBJ2-7, is DSGVTQTPKHLITATGQRVTLRCSPRSGDLSVYWYQQSLDQGLQFLIQYYNGEERAKGNILERFSAQQFPDLHSELNLSSLELGDSALYFCASSVDDLAGDYEQYFGPGTRLTVT.